The 9 T cell receptor beta chains below come from one sample, sequenced in a study of T cell repertoires in cytomegalovirus infection (dated by TCRdb to about 2019). These reads were obtained on an Illumina HiSeq 1500. TCRdb itself trimmed the public reads at Q25 with fastp, ran MiXCR and retained productive beta chains. All rows with the same CDR3 protein become a single entry with the most common DNA and genes. The sample has 200,000 to 250,000 distinct CDR3 sequences on record, roughly 12% of them singletons. The ten largest make up 1.5% to 2% of the sample. Specimen: PBMCs. The receptors were sampled from a human donor in good health (CMV status not recorded). Some clones in this sample may be carry-over from other donors' samples.

This clonotype was counted at least ten times. This chain joins TRBV7-2 and TRBJ2-2; D ambiguous. V gave up 5 bases and J gave up 0 bases, with 10 bases separating them. The CDR3 is made up of 15 amino acids. Germline lookup yields CDR1 SGHTA and CDR2 FQGNSA. The CDR3 spells CASSPVGTNTGELFF. The CDR3 DNA reads as TGTGCCAGCAGCCCGGTTGGGACGAACACCGGGGAGCTGTTTTTT.

In its sample, this clonotype was seen many times. This chain connects TRBV20-1 to TRBJ2-5, with 11 bases identical to TRBD2. V lost 1 base to trimming and J lost 1 base; unmatched junction nucleotides: 8. Germline CDR1 DFQATT, CDR2 SNEGSKA (reference sequence). The CDR3 length is 17 residues. The CDR3 nucleotides are TGCAGTGCTAGAGGCCAACTAGCGGGAGCGCTCCAAGAGACCCAGTACTTC. This encodes CSARGQLAGALQETQYF.

This clonotype was seen a few times. The chain is built from TRBV6-4 and TRBJ2-2; D unclear. Trimming left V 2 bases short and J 5 bases short, with 6 bases between. The CDR3 is made up of 13 amino acids. Germline loops: CDR1 MRHNA, CDR2 SNTAGT. The CDR3 DNA follows: TGTGCCAGCAGTGACAGGGCGACCGGGGAGCTGTTTTTT. This translates into CASSDRATGELFF.

The CDR3 DNA is TGTGCCAGTAGTATGAAAACAGACCAAGGGTATGGCTACACCTTC. The encoded protein is CASSMKTDQGYGYTF. The chain is built from TRBV19 and TRBJ1-2; no definite D call. CDR1 and CDR2 from the germline V gene are LNHDA and SQIVND (reference sequence). The CDR3 is 15 amino acids. V was pared by 3 bases and J by 5 bases, with 16 bases between. The full variable domain, completed using reference TRBV19 and TRBJ1-2, is DGGITQSPKYLFRKEGQNVTLSCEQNLNHDAMYWYRQDPGQGLRLIYYSQIVNDFQKGDIAEGYSVSREKKESFPLTVTSAQKNPTAFYLCASSMKTDQGYGYTFGSGTRLTVV.

The gene calls are TRBV19 and TRBJ1-6, with a tentative D call TRBD1 (6 bases). Germline assignment: CDR1 LNHDA and CDR2 SQIVND (reference sequence). V was pared by 3 bases and J by 0 bases, with 12 bases between. This CDR3 is 17 amino acids long. The CDR3 DNA reads TGTGCCAGTAGTATCCGGGACACTAGCTCCTATAATTCACCCCTCCACTTT. Residues: CASSIRDTSSYNSPLHF.

The chain employs TRBV19 and TRBJ2-7; D may be TRBD1 (6 bases). This CDR3 spans 14 amino acids. Germline V gives CDR1 LNHDA, CDR2 SQIVND (reference sequence). The V end was cut by 5 bases, the J end by 6 bases, with 17 bases between. CDR3 protein: CASSLPRGDAEQYF. The CDR3 nucleotides are TGTGCCAGTAGTCTTCCCAGGGGCGACGCCGAGCAGTACTTC.

This clonotype was observed a few times. This chain uses TRBV14 with TRBJ2-7, with a weak D call TRBD2 (6 bases). Germline lookup yields CDR1 SGHDN and CDR2 FVKESK. The CDR3 extends over 14 amino acids. V was shortened by 4 bases and J by 1 base, with 11 bases between the two germline ends. CDR3 DNA sequence: TGTGCCAGCAGCCCCTCTAGCGTTTCCTACGAGCAGTACTTC. Residues: CASSPSSVSYEQYF.

This clonotype was found many times. The chain carries TRBV7-2 and TRBJ1-3; the D is unclear. Germline loops: CDR1 SGHTA, CDR2 FQGNSA. V lost 2 bases and J lost 1, with 15 bases in between. CDR3 size: 17 residues. The CDR3 reads CASSLRLSRVSGNTIYF. CDR3 nucleotide sequence: TGTGCCAGCAGCTTACGTCTCTCCCGGGTTTCTGGAAACACCATATATTTT. Using reference TRBV7-2 and TRBJ1-3 for the parts outside the CDR3, the full variable domain is GAGVSQSPSNKVTEKGKDVELRCDPISGHTALYWYRQSLGQGLEFLIYFQGNSAPDKSGLPSDRFSAERTGGSVSTLTIQRTQQEDSAVYLCASSLRLSRVSGNTIYFGEGSWLTVV.

A few counts support this clonotype. This chain links TRBV20-1 with TRBJ2-7; possibly TRBD2 for D (5 bases). The length of the CDR3 is 13 residues. Germline V lookup: CDR1 DFQATT, CDR2 SNEGSKA (reference sequence). Trimming stripped 3 bases from V and 3 bases from J, with 12 bases between. The CDR3 nucleotides are TGCAGTGCTAGCTCGGGGTATCTCTACGAGCAGTACTTC. Translating it yields CSASSGYLYEQYF.